This T cell receptor beta chain came from a study of OX40 agonist ivuxolimab in advanced cancers. Describing the broader study: Ivuxolimab was an agonistic, fully human IgG2 monoclonal antibody directed against OX40 (CD134), a costimulatory receptor. Intravenous ivuxolimab was administered to patients every 2 weeks at six dose levels: 0.01, 0.1, 0.3, 1.5, 3 and 10 mg/kg. Of the roughly 52 dose-escalation patients, hepatocellular carcinoma was present in about 20, melanoma in around 15, renal cell carcinoma in 9 and head and neck cancer in 9. In the dose-escalation cohort, approximately 83% of patients were male, and the mean age was 60 years with a range of about 20 to 80. Patients were allowed to have had prior anti-PD-1, anti-PD-L1 or anti-CTLA-4 therapy, and about 40% of the dose-escalation patients had been treated with checkpoint inhibitors. Partial responses occurred in three dose-escalation patients: two with cutaneous melanoma and one with hepatocellular carcinoma. The point of sequencing TCRbeta in the periphery was to test whether ivuxolimab changed TCR sequence diversity and drove clonal T-cell expansion. The paper covers the monotherapy dose-escalation part of the phase I ivuxolimab trial, which included N of about 56 patients. Study-level results and caveats: Low levels of normalized T-cell clonal expansion were also shown by some nonresponding patients. On average, CD8+ T cells showed more expanded clones than CD4+ T cells after ivuxolimab. Clonal expansion of both CD4+ and CD8+ blood T cells was observed from baseline to week 6 at doses 0.1 to 3.0 mg/kg. Antigen specificity was not determined for the clonally expanded peripheral T cells. In the 0.1-3.0 mg/kg groups, partial responders were among the patients with the lowest normalized peripheral clonal expansion, particularly in CD8+ T cells.

The trial excluded patients who had a history of autoimmune disease or who were on systemic immunosuppression. Peripheral blood for TCR sequencing was collected from all dose cohorts at baseline, on cycle 4 day 1, and on cycle 7 day 1. Samples were obtained from an open-label, multicenter, first-in-human phase I dose-escalation trial of ivuxolimab. Adults with locally advanced or metastatic melanoma, renal cell carcinoma, hepatocellular carcinoma or head and neck squamous cell carcinoma were enrolled in the trial. Before TCR sequencing, CD4+ T cells and CD8+ T cells from peripheral blood were sorted into separate populations. A remark on this clone: Its antigen is still unknown. No base qualities exist here, and no much larger clone lies one base off it.

Genomic DNA was extracted from sorted cells for sequencing of the TCRbeta CDR3 region. The immunoSEQ Assay was used to sequence the TCRbeta CDR3 regions. TCRdb carries this immuneACCESS record with in-frame sequences only. Its versions omit some clonotypes, under half of them owing to an unresolved V gene in the studies checked, with the rest unexplained. This sample has 80,000 to 95,000 clones in its table, and 87% of those were observed once. The ten largest clones take up less than 1.5% of the sample. The CDR3 sequence holds 15 residues, the cysteine and phenylalanine included. Only the CDR3 DNA is retained, 45 bases long and in frame from the first base. V is cut by 0 bases and J by 0 bases, and the space between the germline ends is 9 bases. Via the germline V gene, CDR1 is MNHEY and CDR2 SVGAGI.

The chain is made from TRBV6-5 and TRBJ2-7, with the D segment identity uncertain. Material: CD4+ or CD8+ T cells sorted from blood, obtained in a trial of the OX40 agonist ivuxolimab. The sequence was collected from an adult with an advanced solid tumor such as melanoma, head and neck, liver or kidney cancer. The sequenced DNA: TGTGCCAGCAGTTACTCGACCCAGTTCTCCTACGAGCAGTACTTC. Its amino acids are CASSYSTQFSYEQYF.